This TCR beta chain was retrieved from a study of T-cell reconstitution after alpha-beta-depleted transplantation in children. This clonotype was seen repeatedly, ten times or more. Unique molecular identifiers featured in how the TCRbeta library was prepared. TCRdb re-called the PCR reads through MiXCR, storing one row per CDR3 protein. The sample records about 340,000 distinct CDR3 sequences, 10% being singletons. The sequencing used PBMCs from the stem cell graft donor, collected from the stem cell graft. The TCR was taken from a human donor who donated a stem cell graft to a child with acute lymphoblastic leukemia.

The CDR3 DNA sequence: TGCGCCAGCAGCCAAGATCACCGGGCCACTAATGAAAAACTGTTTTTT. Encoded protein: CASSQDHRATNEKLFF. The chain links TRBV4-3 to TRBJ1-4; no firm D call. The germline gives CDR1 LGHNA, CDR2 YSLEER. CDR3 length equals 16 residues. V lost 0 bases and J 2 bases, leaving 10 bases between the germline ends.